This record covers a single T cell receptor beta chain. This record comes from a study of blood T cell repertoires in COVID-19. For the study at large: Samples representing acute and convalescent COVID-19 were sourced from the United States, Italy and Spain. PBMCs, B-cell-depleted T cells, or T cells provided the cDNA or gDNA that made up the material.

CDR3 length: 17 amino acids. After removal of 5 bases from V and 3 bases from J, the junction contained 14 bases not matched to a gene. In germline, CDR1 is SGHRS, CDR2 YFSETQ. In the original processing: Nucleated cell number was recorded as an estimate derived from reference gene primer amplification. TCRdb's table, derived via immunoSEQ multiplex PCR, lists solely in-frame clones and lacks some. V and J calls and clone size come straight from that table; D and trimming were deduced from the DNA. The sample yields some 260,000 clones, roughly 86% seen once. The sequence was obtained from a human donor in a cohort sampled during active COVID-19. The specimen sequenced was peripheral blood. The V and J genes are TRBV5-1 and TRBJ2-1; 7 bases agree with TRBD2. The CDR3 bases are TGCGCCAGCAGTCAGGCTAGCGGCCAGGGCTACTACAATGAGCAGTTCTTC. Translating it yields CASSQASGQGYYNEQFF.